The clone carrying this TCR beta chain was seen ten or more times. The study excluded patients with uncontrolled infection, other autoimmune disease, pregnancy or lactation. This record comes from a study of T cells in Graves' hyperthyroidism and ophthalmopathy. The CDR3 runs to 15 residues. Trimming took off 1 base at V and 4 bases at J, with 8 bases between the two ends. Germline assignment: CDR1 MGHRA and CDR2 YSYEKL. RNA transcripts yielded amplified TCR beta CDR3 regions. The HTBI set primed first-round TCR CDR3 RT-PCR. Each CDR3 protein is one row after TCRdb ran MiXCR on the multiplex PCR reads. The table lists about 570,000 distinct CDR3 sequences, around 42% of them singletons.

Sample: peripheral blood or thyroid tissue (not recorded which). This sequence originates from an adult woman with Graves' disease, either hyperthyroidism or ophthalmopathy (not recorded which). The rearrangement joins TRBV4-1 to TRBJ1-6; no clear D gene. The CDR3 is CASSQGNWYNSPLHF. The DNA of the CDR3 is TGCGCCAGCAGCCAAGGGAATTGGTATAATTCACCCCTCCACTTT.